One and the same sample provided the 27 T cell receptor beta chains below, sequenced in a study of blood T cell repertoires in COVID-19. Produced via immunoSEQ multiplex PCR; TCRdb's table is partial and in-frame only. The repertoire includes approximately 93,000 clones, about nine tenths of them detected once, and roughly 1.1% sits in the top ten. The sequencing sample was made of peripheral blood. Receptor source: a human donor in a cohort sampled during active COVID-19.

This clone showed up just a few times. Other DNA sequences in this sample translate to the same CDR3. The chain combines TRBV6-2 or TRBV6-3 with TRBJ2-5; no clear D gene. The germline CDR1 and CDR2 sequences are MNHEY and SVGEGT. The V end lost 2 bases, the J end lost 3 bases, and 4 bases lay between the germline ends. This CDR3 has 12 amino acids. The CDR3 nucleotides are TGTGCCAGCAGTTACACAGAAGAGACCCAGTACTTC. Its translation is CASSYTEETQYF.

This clone was observed a few times. The chain combines TRBV7-9 with TRBJ1-5; no definite D call. The V gene lost 3 bases and the J gene lost 7 bases, with 7 bases spanning the gap. Looked up from germline, CDR1 is SEHNR and CDR2 is FQNEAQ (reference sequence). The CDR3 sequence is 12 residues long. This chain's CDR3 is CASSFNKQPQHF. CDR3 coding DNA: TGTGCCAGCAGCTTTAACAAGCAGCCCCAGCATTTT.

The V call is TRBV24-1, the J call TRBJ2-3, with a tentative D call TRBD2 (6 bases). The ends were cut back, 7 bases at V and 8 bases at J, with 24 bases in the middle. CDR1 is KGHDR and CDR2 is SFDVKD in the germline V gene. This CDR3 is built from 16 residues. This CDR3 is CATSLTGDPSGRTQYF. CDR3 coding DNA: TGTGCCACCAGCCTCACGGGAGATCCCTCGGGGCGTACGCAGTATTTT.

The genes are TRBV6-6 and TRBJ2-7; 7 bases map to TRBD1. The CDR3 consists of 16 residues. Looked up from germline, CDR1 is MNHNY and CDR2 is SVGAGI (reference sequence). Germline trimming cut 0 bases from V and 5 bases from J; bases unmatched to any gene: 10. The chain's CDR3 is CASSYSVQGEWDEQYF. The CDR3 bases are TGTGCCAGCAGTTACTCGGTTCAGGGGGAATGGGACGAGCAGTACTTC.

This clone appeared a single time. The chain links TRBV14 to TRBJ1-2, with a possible D match to TRBD1 (6 bases). CDR3 length: 13 amino acids. The germline CDR1 and CDR2 sequences are SGHDN and FVKESK. Trimming left V 4 bases short and J 4 bases short, with 10 bases between. The CDR3 sequence is CASSPRTVYGYTF. In DNA form, the CDR3 reads TGTGCCAGCAGCCCCCGGACAGTCTATGGCTACACCTTC.

The V call is TRBV2, the J call TRBJ2-7; 13 bases match TRBD2. Trimming took 4 bases from V and 0 from J; bases not matched to a gene: 9. The CDR3 consists of 18 residues. Germline assignment: CDR1 SNHLY and CDR2 FYNNEI. CDR3 protein: CASSAGLAGAASSYEQYF. Written as DNA, the CDR3 is TGTGCCAGCAGTGCCGGACTAGCGGGAGCCGCGAGCTCCTACGAGCAGTACTTC.

This clone was seen just once. This chain connects TRBV7-8 to TRBJ1-2, with 7 bases aligning to TRBD1. V shed 5 bases, J shed 8 bases, and the junction held 8 bases outside the gene matches. The CDR3 sequence is 13 residues long. Germline CDR1 and CDR2: SGHVS and FQNEAQ. CDR3 bases: TGTGCCAGCAGCCCGCCGCAGGGGGACGGCTACACCTTC. Amino acids: CASSPPQGDGYTF.

This chain joins TRBV6-5 and TRBJ1-6, with D tentatively TRBD1 (6 bases). Germline V gives CDR1 MNHEY, CDR2 SVGAGI. The CDR3 runs 14 residues. The V and J ends lost 5 bases and 7 bases respectively, with 12 bases between them. In DNA form, the CDR3 reads TGTGCCAGCAGTAATCACAGGGACAATTCACCCCTCCACTTT. This sequence encodes CASSNHRDNSPLHF.

The DNA for the CDR3 is TGTGCCAGCTCGCAGGGGGAGCCATACTCTGGAAACACCATATATTTT. Translated, it gives CASSQGEPYSGNTIYF. The chain couples TRBV18 to TRBJ1-3; 7 bases line up with TRBD1. CDR1 is KGHSH, CDR2 LQKENI, per germline. This CDR3 region has 16 residues. Unmatched junction bases numbered 8, after V lost 6 bases and J lost 0 bases.

The chain couples TRBV7-9 to TRBJ1-1; no firm D call. Germline V gives CDR1 SEHNR, CDR2 FQNEAQ (reference sequence). V gave up 5 bases and J gave up 1 base, with 8 bases separating them. The CDR3 has 13 residues. The CDR3 spells CASSPDTNTEAFF. CDR3 nucleotides: TGTGCCAGCAGCCCTGACACGAACACTGAAGCTTTCTTT.

V is TRBV3-1 (or the pseudogene TRBV3-2) and J is TRBJ2-3; 12 bases line up with TRBD2. Germline CDR1 LGHDT, CDR2 YNNKEL (reference sequence). This CDR3 is 16 amino acids long. V lost 1 base to trimming and J lost 4 bases; unmatched junction nucleotides: 3. The CDR3 coding sequence is TGTGCCAGCAGCCAAGCTCTAGCGGGAGGGCCAGATACGCAGTATTTT. It encodes CASSQALAGGPDTQYF.

The chain employs TRBV2 and TRBJ2-7; 7 bases are a match to TRBD1. The CDR3 totals 14 residues. Per the germline V gene, CDR1 is SNHLY and CDR2 is FYNNEI. J lost 1 base, V lost 8 bases, and 8 bases had no gene match. The CDR3 is CASRWTGSSYEQYF. CDR3 nucleotides: TGTGCCAGCCGCTGGACAGGCAGTTCCTACGAGCAGTACTTC.

The CDR3 is CASRFNGGETQYF. In nucleotides, the CDR3 is TGTGCCAGCAGGTTTAACGGTGGAGAGACCCAGTACTTC. This chain links TRBV27 with TRBJ2-5; D unclear. This CDR3 is built from 13 residues. V was shortened by 6 bases and J by 4 bases, with 12 bases between the two germline ends. Germline CDR1 and CDR2: MNHEY and SMNVEV (reference sequence).

This chain links TRBV6-5 with TRBJ1-5; no reliable D call. Germline V gene sequence: CDR1 MNHEY, CDR2 SVGAGI. This CDR3 is 13 amino acids long. V was cut by 10 bases and J by 0 bases, with 10 bases left in between. CDR3 sequence reads: CATQFSSNQPQHF. The DNA of the CDR3 is TGTGCCACCCAGTTTTCTAGCAATCAGCCCCAGCATTTT.

The chain recombines TRBV10-3 with TRBJ2-1; 11 bases align to TRBD2. V dropped 2 bases and J dropped 9; count of bases not matched to a gene: 6. CDR3 length equals 15 residues. Germline loops: CDR1 ENHRY, CDR2 SYGVKD. CDR3 DNA: TGTGCCATCAGTGAGGGGACTAGCGGTCATCGTGAGCAGTTCTTC. This encodes CAISEGTSGHREQFF.

The chain combines TRBV18 with TRBJ1-2; D gene uncertain. Trimming took off 1 base at V and 0 bases at J, with 9 bases between the two ends. The CDR3 is 15 residues long. Germline lookup yields CDR1 KGHSH and CDR2 LQKENI. The DNA of the CDR3 is TGTGCCAGCTCACCACAAGCTGAGTCTAACTATGGCTACACCTTC. Translation gives CASSPQAESNYGYTF. Based on the CDR3 plus reference TRBV18 and TRBJ1-2, the full variable domain is NAGVMQNPRHLVRRRGQEARLRCSPMKGHSHVYWYRQLPEEGLKFMVYLQKENIIDESGMPKERFSAEFPKEGPSILRIQQVVRGDSAAYFCASSPQAESNYGYTFGSGTRLTVV.

This clone was found once. J is TRBJ1-5 and V is TRBV2; 9 bases map to TRBD1. The CDR3 has 15 amino acids. Germline lookup yields CDR1 SNHLY and CDR2 FYNNEI. The V gene end was trimmed by 7 bases and the J gene end by 4 bases; junction bases not matched to a gene: 8. CDR3 nucleotides: TGTGCCAGCACCCCCCAGGGACAGGGAAATCAGCCCCAGCATTTT. Residues: CASTPQGQGNQPQHF.

The genes are TRBV27 and TRBJ1-5; D perhaps matches TRBD1 (5 bases). The V gene lost 4 bases and the J gene lost 3 bases, with 10 bases spanning the gap. The CDR3 is made up of 14 amino acids. Germline V lookup: CDR1 MNHEY, CDR2 SMNVEV (reference sequence). The CDR3 DNA sequence: TGTGCCAGCAGTTCCGGGGGTTCCAATCAGCCCCAGCATTTT. Protein sequence: CASSSGGSNQPQHF.

This chain connects TRBV5-6 to TRBJ2-5; D call uncertain. This CDR3 has 14 residues. Germline lookup yields CDR1 SGHDT and CDR2 YYEEEE. V lost 0 bases to trimming and J lost 3 bases, with 9 bases between them. CDR3 protein: CASSLVSAKETQYF. The CDR3 nucleotides are TGTGCCAGCAGCTTGGTTAGTGCCAAAGAGACCCAGTACTTC.

The chain joins TRBV27 to TRBJ2-1; 7 bases align to TRBD2. V lost 8 bases, J lost 4 bases, and 8 bases stayed unmatched. The CDR3 has 14 amino acids. Germline values: CDR1 MNHEY, CDR2 SMNVEV (reference sequence). CDR3 sequence reads: CASGGLEYYNEQFF. In DNA form, the CDR3 reads TGTGCCAGCGGCGGACTAGAATATTACAATGAGCAGTTCTTC.

The chain carries TRBV7-3 and TRBJ2-3, with 12 positions matching TRBD2. CDR3 length equals 17 residues. Per the germline V gene, CDR1 is SGHTA and CDR2 is FQGTGA. V was clipped by 4 bases and J by 2 bases; unmatched bases: 7. CDR3 coding DNA: TGTGCCAGCAGCTCCCGGACTAGCGGGACCCCCACAGATACGCAGTATTTT. Its translation is CASSSRTSGTPTDTQYF. Variable domain in full (rest from reference TRBV7-3 and TRBJ2-3): GAGVSQTPSNKVTEKGKYVELRCDPISGHTALYWYRQSLGQGPEFLIYFQGTGAADDSGLPNDRFFAVRPEGSVSTLKIQRTERGDSAVYLCASSSRTSGTPTDTQYFGPGTRLTVL.

The CDR3 here is CARSLASLDRGRNPSYGYTF. In DNA, the CDR3 is TGTGCCAGAAGCTTGGCCAGTTTAGACAGGGGCAGGAACCCTTCTTATGGCTACACCTTC. This chain links TRBV5-3 with TRBJ1-2; 8 bases line up with TRBD1. TRBV5-3 is marked as an open reading frame, function uncertain. V gave up 0 bases and J gave up 5 bases; unmatched junction bases: 21. This CDR3 is built from 20 residues.

The chain recombines TRBV6-5 with TRBJ1-2, with a possible D match to TRBD1 (6 bases). The CDR3 sequence is 14 residues long. CDR1 is MNHEY, CDR2 SVGAGI, per germline. Trimming stripped 8 bases from V and 7 bases from J, with 20 bases between. CDR3 sequence reads: CASAPPRDKGGYTF. CDR3 nucleotide sequence: TGTGCCAGCGCCCCCCCCCGGGACAAGGGTGGCTACACCTTC.

This sequence joins TRBV5-1 and TRBJ2-7, with D possibly matching TRBD2 (5 bases). Trimming removed 0 bases from V and 2 bases from J, with 12 bases in between. Per germline, CDR1 SGHRS and CDR2 YFSETQ. The CDR3 spans 15 residues. CDR3 loop: CASSLATAGTYEQYF. The CDR3 DNA sequence: TGCGCCAGCAGCTTGGCCACTGCGGGTACCTACGAGCAGTACTTC.

V gene TRBV24-1 combines with J gene TRBJ2-1; D perhaps matches TRBD1 (6 bases). Trimming removed 0 bases at V and 6 bases at J, with 14 bases between. CDR1 is KGHDR, CDR2 SFDVKD, per germline. This CDR3 is built from 16 residues. CDR3 nucleotides: TGTGCCACCAGTGATTTGCAGGGGCGGTCCGGCAATGAGCAGTTCTTC. Translating it yields CATSDLQGRSGNEQFF.

The V gene is TRBV5-4, the J gene TRBJ2-3, with 16 positions matching TRBD2. Germline V CDR1 and CDR2: SGHNT, YYREEE (reference sequence). With V trimmed by 4 bases and J by 4 bases, 6 bases remained unmatched. The CDR3 is made up of 17 amino acids. The CDR3 sequence: CASSHGTSGGGADTQYF. The CDR3 DNA follows: TGTGCCAGCAGCCACGGGACTAGCGGGGGGGGAGCAGATACGCAGTATTTT.

This clone was seen a single time. This rearrangement joins TRBV28 to TRBJ1-1, with D possibly being TRBD1 (6 bases). The V end was cut by 5 bases, the J end by 1 base, with 8 bases between. The germline gives CDR1 MDHEN, CDR2 SYDVKM. This CDR3 is built from 13 residues. CDR3 in amino acids: CASSPTGNTEAFF. CDR3 nucleotide sequence: TGTGCCAGCAGTCCGACAGGGAACACTGAAGCTTTCTTT.